A selection of T cell receptor beta chains follows, all from one sample in a study of OX40 agonist ivuxolimab in advanced cancers. Clones were read by immunoSEQ multiplex PCR, and TCRdb kept only the in-frame ones, dropping some. The table records over 85,000 clones, roughly nine tenths of them present only once. The source material was CD4+ or CD8+ T cells sorted from blood, sampled in a trial of the OX40 agonist ivuxolimab. Receptors originate from an adult with an advanced solid tumor such as melanoma, head and neck, liver or kidney cancer. Each CDR3 is given with its conserved first and last residue. D genes are given only for firm matches. Part of the rows lack a size; the others show once, few, many or a class for expanded clones.

>TRBJ1-1|TRBV5-1|NA|NA
TGCGCCAGCAGCTTGGAAACTCCCGGGCGCCCTTATATCAACACTGAAGCTTTCTTT
CASSLETPGRPYINTEAFF
>TRBJ2-1|TRBV4-3|NA|NA
TGCGCCAGCAGCAAAGCAGAAAACTTCCTCTCCTACAATGAGCAGTTCTTC
CASSKAENFLSYNEQFF
>TRBJ2-3|TRBV2|few|TRBD1
TGTGCCAGCAGGGACAGGGGGACAGATACGCAGTATTTT
CASRDRGTDTQYF
>TRBJ2-5|TRBV7-2|NA|TRBD1
TGTGCCAGCAGCTTAGAGGGGGCAGGGACAGGGTCGCAAGAGACCCAGTACTTC
CASSLEGAGTGSQETQYF
>TRBJ2-3|TRBV7-6|NA|NA
TGTGCCAGCAGCCGGCGGGGCGGACTCACAGATACGCAGTATTTT
CASSRRGGLTDTQYF
>TRBJ1-1|TRBV7-7|NA|NA
TGTGCTAGCAGCTTAGCGCAAGGTACTGAAGCTTTCTTT
CASSLAQGTEAFF
>TRBJ2-3|TRBV18|NA|TRBD2
TGTGCCAGCTCACCGGTCGCCAGCGGGAGTATCGTGGCCAGCACAGATACGCAGTATTTT
CASSPVASGSIVASTDTQYF
>TRBJ2-7|TRBV13|NA|NA
TGTGCCAGCAGCTCCGGGACCAATTTCGGAGGGGATACCTACGAGCAGTACTTC
CASSSGTNFGGDTYEQYF
>TRBJ2-1|TRBV7-3|NA|TRBD2
TGTGCCAGCAGCTCCGTAATAGGGACTAGGAGTAATGAGCAGTTCTTC
CASSSVIGTRSNEQFF
>TRBJ2-7|TRBV28|NA|NA
TGTGCCAGCAGTAGGAGTTTCTACGAGCAGTACTTC
CASSRSFYEQYF
>TRBJ2-7|TRBV5-4|NA|TRBD1
TGTGCCAGCAGCTCGAGACAGGGTTTCGGCGAGCAGTACTTC
CASSSRQGFGEQYF
>TRBJ2-3|TRBV30|NA|TRBD1
TGTGCCTGGAGTAATAGGACAGGGCCTAGCACAGATACGCAGTATTTT
CAWSNRTGPSTDTQYF
>TRBJ2-7|TRBV2|NA|NA
TGTGCCAGCAGGGAGGGAGCCTCCTACGAGCAGTACTTC
CASREGASYEQYF